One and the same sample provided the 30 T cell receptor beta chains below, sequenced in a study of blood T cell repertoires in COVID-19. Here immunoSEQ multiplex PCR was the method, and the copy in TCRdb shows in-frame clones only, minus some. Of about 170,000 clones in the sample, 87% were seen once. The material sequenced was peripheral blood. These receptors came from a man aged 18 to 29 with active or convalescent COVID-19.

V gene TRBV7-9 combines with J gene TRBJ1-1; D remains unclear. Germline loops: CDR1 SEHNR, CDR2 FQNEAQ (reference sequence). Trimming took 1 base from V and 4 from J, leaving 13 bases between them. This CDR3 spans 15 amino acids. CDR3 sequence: CASSLVGVPGTEAFF. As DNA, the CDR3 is TGTGCCAGCAGCTTAGTCGGAGTGCCGGGCACTGAAGCTTTCTTT.

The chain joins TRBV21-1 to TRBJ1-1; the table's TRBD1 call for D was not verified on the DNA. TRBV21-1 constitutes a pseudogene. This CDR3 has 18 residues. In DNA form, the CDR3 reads TGTGCCAGTCCGGGACAGGGGGCTCTTATGGTTGGGGAGACTGAAGCTTTCTTT. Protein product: CASPGQGALMVGETEAFF.

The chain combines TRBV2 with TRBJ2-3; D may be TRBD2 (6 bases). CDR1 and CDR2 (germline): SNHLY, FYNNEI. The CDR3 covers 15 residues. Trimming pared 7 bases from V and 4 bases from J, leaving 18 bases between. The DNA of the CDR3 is TGTGCCAGCACGTCTAACGGGACTCCCTCAGATACGCAGTATTTT. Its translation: CASTSNGTPSDTQYF. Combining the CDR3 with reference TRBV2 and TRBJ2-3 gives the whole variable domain EPEVTQTPSHQVTQMGQEVILRCVPISNHLYFYWYRQILGQKVEFLVSFYNNEISEKSEIFDDQFSVERPDGSNFTLKIRSTKLEDSAMYFCASTSNGTPSDTQYFGPGTRLTVL.

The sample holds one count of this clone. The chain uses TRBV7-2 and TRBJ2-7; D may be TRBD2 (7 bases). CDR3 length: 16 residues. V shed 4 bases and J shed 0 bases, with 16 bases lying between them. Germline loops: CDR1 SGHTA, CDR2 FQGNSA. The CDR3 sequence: CASSWPGGVSSYEQYF. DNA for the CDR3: TGTGCCAGCAGCTGGCCGGGGGGCGTTAGCTCCTACGAGCAGTACTTC.

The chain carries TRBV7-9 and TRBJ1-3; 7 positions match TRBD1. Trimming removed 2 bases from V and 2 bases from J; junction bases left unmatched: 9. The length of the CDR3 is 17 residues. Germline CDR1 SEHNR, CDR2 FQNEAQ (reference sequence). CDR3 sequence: CASSLIKWDSTGNTIYF. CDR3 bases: TGTGCCAGCAGCTTAATTAAGTGGGACAGTACTGGAAACACCATATATTTT.

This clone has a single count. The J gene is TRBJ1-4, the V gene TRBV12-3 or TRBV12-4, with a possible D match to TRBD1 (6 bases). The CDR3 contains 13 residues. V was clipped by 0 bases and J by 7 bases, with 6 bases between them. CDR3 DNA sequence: TGTGCCAGCAGTTTAGCGGGGGCTGAAAAACTGTTTTTT. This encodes CASSLAGAEKLFF.

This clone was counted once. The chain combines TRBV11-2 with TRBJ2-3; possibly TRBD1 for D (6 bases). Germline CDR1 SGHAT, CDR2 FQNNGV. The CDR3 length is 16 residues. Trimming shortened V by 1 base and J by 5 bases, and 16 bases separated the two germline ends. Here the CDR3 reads CASSLGPGAGVDTQYF. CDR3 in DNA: TGTGCCAGCAGCTTAGGTCCAGGGGCCGGAGTAGATACGCAGTATTTT.

CDR3 region: CASSRQGADNSPLHF. In nucleotides, the CDR3 is TGTGCCAGCAGCAGACAGGGGGCGGATAATTCACCCCTCCACTTT. The rearrangement links TRBV2 to TRBJ1-6, with 10 bases fitting TRBD1. Germline V gene data show CDR1 as SNHLY and CDR2 as FYNNEI. This CDR3 comprises 15 residues. V shed 6 bases, J shed 5 bases, and the junction held 4 bases outside the gene matches.

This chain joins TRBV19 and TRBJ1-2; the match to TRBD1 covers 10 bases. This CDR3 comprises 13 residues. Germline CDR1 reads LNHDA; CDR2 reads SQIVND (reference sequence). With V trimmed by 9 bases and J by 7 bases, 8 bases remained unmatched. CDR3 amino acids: CASQTGGLGGYTF. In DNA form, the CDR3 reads TGTGCCAGCCAGACAGGGGGCTTAGGTGGCTACACCTTC.

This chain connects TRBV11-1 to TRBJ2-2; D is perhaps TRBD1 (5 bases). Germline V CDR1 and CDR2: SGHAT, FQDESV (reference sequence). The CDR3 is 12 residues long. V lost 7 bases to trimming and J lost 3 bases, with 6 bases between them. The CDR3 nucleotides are TGTGCCAGCACCAGGGACACCGGGGAGCTGTTTTTT. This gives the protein CASTRDTGELFF.

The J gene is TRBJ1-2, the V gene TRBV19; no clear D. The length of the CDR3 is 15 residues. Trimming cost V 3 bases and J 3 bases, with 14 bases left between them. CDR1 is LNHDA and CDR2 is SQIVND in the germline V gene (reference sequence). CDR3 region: CASSMSYDGYYGYTF. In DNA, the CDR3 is TGTGCCAGTAGTATGTCGTACGACGGGTACTATGGCTACACCTTC.

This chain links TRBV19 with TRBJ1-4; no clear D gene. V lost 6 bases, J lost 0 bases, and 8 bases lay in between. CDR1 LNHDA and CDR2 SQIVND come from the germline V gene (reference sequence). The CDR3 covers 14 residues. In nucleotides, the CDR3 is TGTGCCAGTAGGTCCTCCTCAACTAATGAAAAACTGTTTTTT. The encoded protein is CASRSSSTNEKLFF.

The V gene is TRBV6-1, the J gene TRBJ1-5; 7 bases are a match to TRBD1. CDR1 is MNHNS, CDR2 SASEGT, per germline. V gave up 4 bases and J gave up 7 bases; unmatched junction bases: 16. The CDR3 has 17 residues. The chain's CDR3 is CASSVYIVTGVRQPQHF. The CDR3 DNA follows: TGTGCCAGCAGTGTCTATATTGTAACAGGGGTACGGCAGCCCCAGCATTTT.

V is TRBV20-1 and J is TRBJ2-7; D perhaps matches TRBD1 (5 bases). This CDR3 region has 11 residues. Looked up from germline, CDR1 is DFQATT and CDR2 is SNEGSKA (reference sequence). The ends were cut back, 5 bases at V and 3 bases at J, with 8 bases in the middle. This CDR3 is CSAHDSYEQYV. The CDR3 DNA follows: TGCAGTGCTCACGACAGCTACGAGCAGTACGTC.

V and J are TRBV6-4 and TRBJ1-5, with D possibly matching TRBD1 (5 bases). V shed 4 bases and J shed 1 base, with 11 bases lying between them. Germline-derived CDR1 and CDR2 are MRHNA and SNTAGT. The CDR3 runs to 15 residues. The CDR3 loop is CASSVGGSSNQPQHF. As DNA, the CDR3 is TGTGCCAGCAGTGTGGGGGGATCGAGCAATCAGCCCCAGCATTTT.

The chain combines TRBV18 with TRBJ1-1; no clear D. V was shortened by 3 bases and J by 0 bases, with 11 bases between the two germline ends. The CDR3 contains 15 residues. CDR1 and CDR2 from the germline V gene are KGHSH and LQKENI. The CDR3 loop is CASSPLNKMNTEAFF. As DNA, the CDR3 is TGTGCCAGCTCACCTTTAAACAAGATGAACACTGAAGCTTTCTTT.

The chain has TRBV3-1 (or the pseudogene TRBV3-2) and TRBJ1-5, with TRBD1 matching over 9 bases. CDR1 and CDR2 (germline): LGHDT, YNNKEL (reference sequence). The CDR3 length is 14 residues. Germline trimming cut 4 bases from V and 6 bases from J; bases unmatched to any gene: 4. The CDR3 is CASSLGTGSQPQHF. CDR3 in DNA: TGTGCCAGCAGCCTCGGGACAGGGAGTCAGCCCCAGCATTTT.

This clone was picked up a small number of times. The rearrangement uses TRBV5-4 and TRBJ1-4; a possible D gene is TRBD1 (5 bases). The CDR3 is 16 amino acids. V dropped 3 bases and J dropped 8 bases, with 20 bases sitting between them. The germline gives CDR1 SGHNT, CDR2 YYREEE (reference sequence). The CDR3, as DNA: TGTGCCAGCAGCTCCATGAAAACTCAGGGCTCCGAAAAACTGTTTTTT. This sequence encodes CASSSMKTQGSEKLFF. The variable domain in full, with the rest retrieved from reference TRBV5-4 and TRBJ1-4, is ETGVTQSPTHLIKTRGQQVTLRCSSQSGHNTVSWYQQALGQGPQFIFQYYREEENGRGNFPPRFSGLQFPNYSSELNVNALELDDSALYLCASSSMKTQGSEKLFFGSGTQLSVL.

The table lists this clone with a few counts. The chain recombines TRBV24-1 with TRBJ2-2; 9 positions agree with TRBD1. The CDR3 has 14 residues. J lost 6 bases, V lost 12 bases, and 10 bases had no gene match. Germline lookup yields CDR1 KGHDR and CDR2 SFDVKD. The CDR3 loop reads CASDTGTGSGELFF. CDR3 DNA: TGTGCCTCCGATACCGGGACAGGGTCCGGGGAGCTGTTTTTT.

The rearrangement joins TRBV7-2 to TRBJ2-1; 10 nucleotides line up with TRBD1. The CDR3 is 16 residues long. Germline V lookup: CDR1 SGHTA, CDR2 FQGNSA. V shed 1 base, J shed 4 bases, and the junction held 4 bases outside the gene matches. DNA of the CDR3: TGTGCCAGCAGCTTAGATGGGACAGGGGAATACAATGAGCAGTTCTTC. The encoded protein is CASSLDGTGEYNEQFF.

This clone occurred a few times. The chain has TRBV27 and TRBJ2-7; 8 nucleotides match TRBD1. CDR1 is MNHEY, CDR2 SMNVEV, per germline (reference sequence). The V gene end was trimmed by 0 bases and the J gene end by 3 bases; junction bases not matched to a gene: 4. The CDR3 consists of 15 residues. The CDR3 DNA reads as TGTGCCAGCAGTTTATCGGGGACAGGAGACTACGAGCAGTACTTC. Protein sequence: CASSLSGTGDYEQYF.

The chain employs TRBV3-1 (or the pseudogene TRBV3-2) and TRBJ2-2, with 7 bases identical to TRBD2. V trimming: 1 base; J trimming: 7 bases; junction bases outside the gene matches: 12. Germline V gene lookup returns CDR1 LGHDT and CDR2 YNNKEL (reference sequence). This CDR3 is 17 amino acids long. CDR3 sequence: CASSQAAGGTLFGELFF. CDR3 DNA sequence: TGTGCCAGCAGCCAAGCCGCCGGGGGGACTCTCTTCGGGGAGCTGTTTTTT.

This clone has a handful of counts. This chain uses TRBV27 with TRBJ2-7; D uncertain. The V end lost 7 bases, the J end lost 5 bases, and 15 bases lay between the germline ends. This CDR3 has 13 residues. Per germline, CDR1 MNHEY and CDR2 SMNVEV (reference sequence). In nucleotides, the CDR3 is TGTGCCAGCACCTCAAACGTGGGCCACGAGCAGTACTTC. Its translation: CASTSNVGHEQYF.

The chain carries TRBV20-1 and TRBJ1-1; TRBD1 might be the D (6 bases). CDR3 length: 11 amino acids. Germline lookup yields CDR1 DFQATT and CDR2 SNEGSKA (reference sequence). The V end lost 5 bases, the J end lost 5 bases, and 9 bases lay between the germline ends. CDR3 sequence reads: CSAYRVTEAFF. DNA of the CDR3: TGCAGTGCTTACAGGGTTACTGAAGCTTTCTTT.

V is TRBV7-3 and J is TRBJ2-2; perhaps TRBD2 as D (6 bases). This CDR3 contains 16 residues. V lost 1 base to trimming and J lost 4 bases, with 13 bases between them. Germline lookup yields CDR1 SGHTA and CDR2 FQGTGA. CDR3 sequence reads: CASSLSGGTPTGELFF. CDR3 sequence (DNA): TGTGCCAGCAGCTTAAGTGGCGGGACCCCCACCGGGGAGCTGTTTTTT.

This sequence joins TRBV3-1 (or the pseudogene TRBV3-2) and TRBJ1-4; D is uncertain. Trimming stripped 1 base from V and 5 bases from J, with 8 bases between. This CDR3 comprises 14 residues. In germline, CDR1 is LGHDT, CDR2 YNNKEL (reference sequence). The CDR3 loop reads CASSQAAGNEKLFF. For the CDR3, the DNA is TGTGCCAGCAGCCAAGCGGCGGGGAATGAAAAACTGTTTTTT.

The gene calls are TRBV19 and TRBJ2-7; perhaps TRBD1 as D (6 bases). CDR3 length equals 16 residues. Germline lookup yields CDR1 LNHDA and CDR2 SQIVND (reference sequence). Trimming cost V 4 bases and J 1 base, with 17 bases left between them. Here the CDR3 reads CASSKGVGDTSYEQYF. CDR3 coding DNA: TGTGCCAGTAGTAAAGGGGTAGGGGACACTTCCTACGAGCAGTACTTC.

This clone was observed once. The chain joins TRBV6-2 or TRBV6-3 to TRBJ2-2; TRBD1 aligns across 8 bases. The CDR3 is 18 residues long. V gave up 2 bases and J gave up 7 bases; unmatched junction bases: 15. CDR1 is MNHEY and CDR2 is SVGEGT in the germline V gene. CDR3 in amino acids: CASSYPLRAGGEVGELFF. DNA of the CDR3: TGTGCCAGCAGTTACCCCCTAAGGGCAGGGGGCGAGGTCGGGGAGCTGTTTTTT.

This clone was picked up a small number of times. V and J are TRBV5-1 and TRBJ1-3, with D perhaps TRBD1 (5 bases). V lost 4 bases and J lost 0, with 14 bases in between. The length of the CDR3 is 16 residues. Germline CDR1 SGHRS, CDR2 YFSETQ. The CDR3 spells CASSRTTGLSGNTIYF. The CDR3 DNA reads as TGCGCCAGCAGCCGGACCACAGGCCTCTCTGGAAACACCATATATTTT.

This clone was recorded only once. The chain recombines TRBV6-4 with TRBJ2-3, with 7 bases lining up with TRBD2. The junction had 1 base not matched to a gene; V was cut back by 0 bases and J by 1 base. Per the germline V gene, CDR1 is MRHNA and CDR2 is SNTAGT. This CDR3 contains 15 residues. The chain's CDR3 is CASSDSGGGTDTQYF. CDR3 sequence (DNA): TGTGCCAGCAGTGACTCGGGGGGGGGCACAGATACGCAGTATTTT.